The 26 T cell receptor beta chains below were found in one sample sequenced in a study of control samples from healthy donors and cancer patients. The method was immunoSEQ multiplex PCR; TCRdb's version includes in-frame clones alone and lacks a portion of them. Of 96,000 or so clones listed, about 92% are singletons. Sequenced sample: blood. These receptors all stem from a man aged 18 to 29 in good health.

The chain uses TRBV7-8 and TRBJ2-3; D is undetermined. The CDR3 spans 14 residues. V was cut by 2 bases and J by 8 bases, with 14 bases left in between. CDR1 is SGHVS and CDR2 is FQNEAQ in the germline V gene. The CDR3 spells CASSLLPNIGTQYF. CDR3 DNA: TGTGCCAGCAGCTTACTCCCCAATATCGGTACGCAGTATTTT.

The genes are TRBV12-5 and TRBJ1-3; the D is unclear. With 7 bases removed from V and 2 bases from J, the gap between germline ends came to 9 bases. Germline V gene sequence: CDR1 LGHNT, CDR2 FRNRAP. The CDR3 totals 13 residues. This CDR3 is CASARAAGNTIYF. The CDR3 DNA sequence: TGTGCTAGTGCCCGGGCGGCTGGAAACACCATATATTTT.

The genes are TRBV6-1 and TRBJ2-3; 9 bases are shared with TRBD1. CDR3 size: 16 residues. Germline V gene data show CDR1 as MNHNS and CDR2 as SASEGT. Germline trimming cut 4 bases from V and 5 bases from J; bases unmatched to any gene: 10. CDR3 bases: TGTGCCAGCAGTGCGTTGACAGGGGGGCCGGGAGATACGCAGTATTTT. Protein: CASSALTGGPGDTQYF.

The chain links TRBV19 to TRBJ2-3; D is perhaps TRBD2 (5 bases). With 4 bases removed from V and 5 bases from J, the gap between germline ends came to 13 bases. Germline V gives CDR1 LNHDA, CDR2 SQIVND (reference sequence). This CDR3 is 14 amino acids long. CDR3 protein: CASSNRGSGDTQYF. CDR3 in DNA: TGTGCCAGTAGTAACCGGGGATCGGGAGATACGCAGTATTTT.

The chain recombines TRBV6-6 with TRBJ1-6; D perhaps matches TRBD1 (6 bases). The germline V gene encodes CDR1 MNHNY and CDR2 SVGAGI (reference sequence). This CDR3 has 15 amino acids. The V and J ends lost 5 bases and 9 bases respectively, with 17 bases between them. The chain's CDR3 is CASSETGDKGSPLHF. CDR3 nucleotides: TGTGCCAGCAGTGAGACAGGTGACAAGGGTTCACCCCTCCACTTT.

This clone appeared a single time. J is TRBJ1-2 and V is TRBV5-1, with TRBD1 identical over 9 bases. With V trimmed by 4 bases and J by 2 bases, 6 bases remained unmatched. Germline V lookup: CDR1 SGHRS, CDR2 YFSETQ. The CDR3 sequence is 15 residues long. The CDR3 region is CASSQDRGENYGYTF. The CDR3 nucleotides read TGCGCCAGCAGCCAAGACAGGGGGGAGAACTATGGCTACACCTTC.

The V gene is TRBV7-6, the J gene TRBJ2-7, with D maybe TRBD1 (6 bases). Germline V lookup: CDR1 SGHVS, CDR2 FNYEAQ. This CDR3 contains 16 residues. Trimming left V 1 base short and J 4 bases short, with 17 bases between. The CDR3 spells CASSLEGQELLYEQYF. The CDR3 DNA sequence: TGTGCCAGCAGCTTAGAGGGACAAGAGCTTTTATACGAGCAGTACTTC.

V gene TRBV3-1 (or the pseudogene TRBV3-2) combines with J gene TRBJ2-1; D ambiguous. Germline V gene lookup returns CDR1 LGHDT and CDR2 YNNKEL (reference sequence). The CDR3 loop spans 18 amino acids. V shed 0 bases and J shed 0 bases, with 15 bases lying between them. The CDR3 DNA reads as TGTGCCAGCAGCCAAGAATGGGGAAGGGTTAGCTCCTACAATGAGCAGTTCTTC. Protein sequence: CASSQEWGRVSSYNEQFF.

This rearrangement joins TRBV11-2 to TRBJ2-7; TRBD1 or TRBD2 may be the D gene (6 bases each). Germline CDR1 reads SGHAT; CDR2 reads FQNNGV. V lost 5 bases to trimming and J lost 3 bases, with 14 bases between them. The CDR3 totals 14 residues. The CDR3 DNA sequence: TGTGCCAGCAGCACTAGACTAGGGGGCTACGAGCAGTACTTC. This sequence encodes CASSTRLGGYEQYF.

The chain is built from TRBV7-2 and TRBJ1-1; D not resolved. This CDR3 is built from 16 residues. The V end lost 1 base, the J end lost 3 bases, and 15 bases lay between the germline ends. CDR1 is SGHTA and CDR2 is FQGNSA in the germline V gene. Written as DNA, the CDR3 is TGTGCCAGCAGCTTAGAGTGGTTCCGGGAGGACACTGAAGCTTTCTTT. It translates to CASSLEWFREDTEAFF.

The rearrangement joins TRBV7-6 to TRBJ1-1; maybe TRBD1 (5 bases). The CDR3 spans 15 residues. V gave up 0 bases and J gave up 2 bases, with 10 bases separating them. The V gene's germline CDR1 is SGHVS and CDR2 FNYEAQ. The CDR3 nucleotides read TGTGCCAGCAGCTTAGCGCCGGACAAAAACACTGAAGCTTTCTTT. Translation: CASSLAPDKNTEAFF.

V is TRBV5-1 and J is TRBJ2-1; D gene ambiguous. The CDR3 is made up of 15 amino acids. Germline V gene data show CDR1 as SGHRS and CDR2 as YFSETQ. V was cut by 5 bases and J by 1 base, with 13 bases left in between. The CDR3 DNA follows: TGCGCCAGCAGACCTAAGGGTGGTTCCTACAATGAGCAGTTCTTC. It specifies CASRPKGGSYNEQFF.

This sequence joins TRBV5-8 and TRBJ1-3, with no clear D. V was pared by 3 bases and J by 0 bases, with 7 bases between. The germline V gene encodes CDR1 SGHTS and CDR2 YDEGEE. The CDR3 extends over 14 amino acids. CDR3 region: CASSWISSGNTIYF. The CDR3 bases are TGTGCCAGCAGCTGGATAAGCTCTGGAAACACCATATATTTT.

The chain has TRBV30 and TRBJ1-5; 7 nucleotides line up with TRBD1. CDR1 is GTSNPN, CDR2 SVGIG, per germline (reference sequence). This CDR3 is built from 14 residues. Germline trimming cut 2 bases from V and 3 bases from J; bases unmatched to any gene: 4. The CDR3 sequence: CAWSQDRINQPQHF. In nucleotides, the CDR3 is TGTGCCTGGAGTCAGGACAGGATCAATCAGCCCCAGCATTTT. The whole variable domain, remainder taken from reference TRBV30 and TRBJ1-5, is SQTIHQWPATLVQPVGSPLSLECTVEGTSNPNLYWYRQAAGRGLQLLFYSVGIGQISSEVPQNLSASRPQDRQFILSSKKLLLSDSGFYLCAWSQDRINQPQHFGDGTRLSIL.

The chain couples TRBV10-3 to TRBJ2-7, with D perhaps TRBD1 (6 bases). The CDR3 runs 15 residues. In germline, CDR1 is ENHRY, CDR2 SYGVKD. Trimming stripped 2 bases from V and 2 bases from J, with 13 bases between. The CDR3 nucleotides read TGTGCCATCAGTGAGCCGGGACATGTAACCTACGAGCAGTACTTC. This gives the protein CAISEPGHVTYEQYF.

The chain has TRBV2 and TRBJ2-5; no reliable D call. V was trimmed by 3 bases and J by 2 bases, leaving 7 bases between them. This CDR3 comprises 13 residues. Germline lookup yields CDR1 SNHLY and CDR2 FYNNEI. In DNA form, the CDR3 reads TGTGCCAGCAGTGACGGCCTGCAAGAGACCCAGTACTTC. This encodes CASSDGLQETQYF.

The chain links TRBV18 to TRBJ1-4; no clear D gene. Per the germline V gene, CDR1 is KGHSH and CDR2 is LQKENI. The ends were cut back, 2 bases at V and 2 bases at J, with 12 bases in the middle. This CDR3 region has 16 residues. The CDR3 spells CASSPAVRATNEKLFF. The CDR3 region has the DNA TGTGCCAGCTCACCAGCAGTACGAGCGACTAATGAAAAACTGTTTTTT.

The V gene is TRBV7-6, the J gene TRBJ1-1; 9 bases are a match to TRBD1. The V gene end was trimmed by 3 bases and the J gene end by 2 bases; junction bases not matched to a gene: 10. This CDR3 has 17 amino acids. Germline values: CDR1 SGHVS, CDR2 FNYEAQ. The CDR3 loop reads CASSFGTGSGLNTEAFF. The CDR3 DNA follows: TGTGCCAGCAGCTTCGGGACAGGGTCGGGATTAAACACTGAAGCTTTCTTT.

The CDR3 DNA follows: TGTGCCAGTAGGCGGACAGGAGGAGATAACTATGGCTACACCTTC. This translates into CASRRTGGDNYGYTF. The chain links TRBV19 to TRBJ1-2, with 7 bases that match TRBD1. Per the germline V gene, CDR1 is LNHDA and CDR2 is SQIVND (reference sequence). The CDR3 has 15 amino acids. V dropped 6 bases and J dropped 1; count of bases not matched to a gene: 8.

The J gene is TRBJ1-1, the V gene TRBV6-5, with D perhaps matching TRBD1 (5 bases). V was cut by 6 bases and J by 1 base, with 15 bases left in between. The length of the CDR3 is 15 residues. Per germline, CDR1 MNHEY and CDR2 SVGAGI. The CDR3 reads CASRGIFGGNTEAFF. The CDR3, as DNA: TGTGCCAGCAGGGGAATCTTTGGGGGGAACACTGAAGCTTTCTTT.

V usage is TRBV23-1 and J usage is TRBJ1-5, with a tentative D call TRBD1 (5 bases). TRBV23-1 is marked as an open reading frame, function uncertain. The V end lost 2 bases, the J end lost 2 bases, and 16 bases lay between the germline ends. The CDR3 length is 17 residues. The CDR3 DNA reads TGCGCCAGCAGTCAAGGCCAGGGCGGAAGGGGCAATCAGCCCCAGCATTTT. Translation gives CASSQGQGGRGNQPQHF.

The chain joins TRBV19 to TRBJ1-1, with 7 bases fitting TRBD1. Germline trimming cut 3 bases from V and 1 base from J; bases unmatched to any gene: 5. There are 15 residues in the CDR3. The V gene's germline CDR1 is LNHDA and CDR2 SQIVND (reference sequence). DNA of the CDR3: TGTGCCAGTAGTATTAGTGCAGGGGGGAACACTGAAGCTTTCTTT. It codes for CASSISAGGNTEAFF.

The V gene is TRBV9, the J gene TRBJ1-6, with D perhaps matching TRBD1 (5 bases). The V gene's germline CDR1 is SGDLS and CDR2 YYNGEE. This CDR3 is built from 14 residues. V shed 4 bases and J shed 10 bases, with 15 bases lying between them. The CDR3 DNA sequence: TGTGCCAGCAGCCCGACCACCCGGGGGTCACCCCTCCACTTT. Residues: CASSPTTRGSPLHF.

This clone was observed once. The J gene is TRBJ1-6, the V gene TRBV6-5, with a weak D call TRBD1 (5 bases). The CDR3 is 16 amino acids. Germline V gives CDR1 MNHEY, CDR2 SVGAGI. The V gene lost 0 bases and the J gene lost 9 bases, with 15 bases spanning the gap. CDR3 in amino acids: CASSYSGSGTGSPLHF. The CDR3 DNA follows: TGTGCCAGCAGTTACTCAGGGTCCGGGACGGGTTCACCCCTCCACTTT.

This clone occurred once. This chain uses TRBV7-9 with TRBJ1-1; weak D call: TRBD1 (5 bases). Per germline, CDR1 SEHNR and CDR2 FQNEAQ (reference sequence). V dropped 10 bases and J dropped 6 bases, with 12 bases sitting between them. The CDR3 spans 11 residues. The CDR3, as DNA: TGTGCCATTCCGTGGGGGTCTGAAGCTTTCTTT. Amino acid sequence: CAIPWGSEAFF.

J is TRBJ1-2 and V is TRBV9; maybe TRBD1 (5 bases). CDR1 is SGDLS and CDR2 is YYNGEE in the germline V gene. Trimming stripped 3 bases from V and 5 bases from J, with 5 bases between. The CDR3 is made up of 11 amino acids. CDR3 nucleotides: TGTGCCAGCAGCGCAGGGTATGGCTACACCTTC. As protein: CASSAGYGYTF.